Listed here are 16 T cell receptor beta chains from one sample, sequenced in a study of blood T cell repertoires in COVID-19. The data were produced by immunoSEQ multiplex PCR, yet TCRdb's version contains in-frame clones alone and is incomplete. The sample comprises about 250,000 clones, approximately 88% of which are singletons, and roughly 3% rests with the top ten. What was sequenced was PBMCs or T cells enriched from blood (not recorded which). The source is a woman between 40 and 50 years old who had been exposed to COVID-19.

The chain combines TRBV5-1 with TRBJ2-5; D call uncertain. Deletions cut 0 bases from V and 1 base from J, with 7 bases between. Germline V gene lookup returns CDR1 SGHRS and CDR2 YFSETQ. The CDR3 is 14 residues long. CDR3 region: CASSLAGSQETQYF. DNA for the CDR3: TGCGCCAGCAGCTTGGCGGGTTCCCAAGAGACCCAGTACTTC.

This chain links TRBV24-1 with TRBJ2-3; 10 nucleotides agree with TRBD1. J gave up 5 bases and V 2 bases, and 3 bases lay outside the gene matches. Germline V CDR1 and CDR2: KGHDR, SFDVKD. The CDR3 consists of 15 residues. The CDR3 protein is CATSDSDRGRDTQYF. CDR3 in DNA: TGTGCCACCAGTGATTCTGACAGGGGGCGAGATACGCAGTATTTT.

In its sample, this clone was seen once. J is TRBJ1-1 and V is TRBV6-5; TRBD1 is a possible D gene (6 bases). This CDR3 is 14 amino acids long. The germline gives CDR1 MNHEY, CDR2 SVGAGI. V was trimmed by 0 bases and J by 5 bases, leaving 10 bases between them. Written as DNA, the CDR3 is TGTGCCAGCAGTTACTCGGATAGGGGGACTGAAGCTTTCTTT. Amino acid sequence: CASSYSDRGTEAFF.

This rearrangement joins TRBV2 to TRBJ2-1; D is perhaps TRBD2 (6 bases). This CDR3 comprises 15 residues. With 5 bases removed from V and 5 bases from J, the gap between germline ends came to 16 bases. Germline values: CDR1 SNHLY, CDR2 FYNNEI. The CDR3 nucleotides are TGTGCCAGCAGTCCCCGGGGGTGGGGGAACAATGAGCAGTTCTTC. Translation gives CASSPRGWGNNEQFF. The full variable domain, with the rest looked up from reference TRBV2 and TRBJ2-1, is EPEVTQTPSHQVTQMGQEVILRCVPISNHLYFYWYRQILGQKVEFLVSFYNNEISEKSEIFDDQFSVERPDGSNFTLKIRSTKLEDSAMYFCASSPRGWGNNEQFFGPGTRLTVL.

The genes are TRBV4-1 and TRBJ2-3; 10 bases align to TRBD2. Per the germline V gene, CDR1 is MGHRA and CDR2 is YSYEKL. The CDR3 consists of 18 residues. The ends lost 0 bases at V and 2 bases at J; junction bases unmatched: 8. CDR3: CASSQDARLAGATDTQYF. The CDR3 DNA is TGCGCCAGCAGCCAAGATGCCCGGCTAGCGGGGGCCACAGATACGCAGTATTTT.

This clone was picked up one time. The chain joins TRBV9 to TRBJ1-4; 7 bases are shared with TRBD1. The V gene end was trimmed by 3 bases and the J gene end by 6 bases; junction bases not matched to a gene: 8. This CDR3 is 15 amino acids long. Germline CDR1 is SGDLS and CDR2 is YYNGEE. The CDR3 is CASSENRGHDEKLFF. The CDR3 DNA sequence: TGTGCCAGCAGCGAAAACAGGGGCCACGATGAAAAACTGTTTTTT.

This clone was observed once. The gene calls are TRBV2 and TRBJ2-1, with 9 nucleotides matching TRBD1. Germline CDR1 reads SNHLY; CDR2 reads FYNNEI. The CDR3 runs to 14 residues. The J segment lost 6 bases and the V segment lost 2 bases, leaving 2 bases of the junction unmatched. The CDR3 nucleotides read TGTGCCAGCAGTGAATGGGGACAGGGCAATGAGCAGTTCTTC. It specifies CASSEWGQGNEQFF.

The V gene is TRBV9, the J gene TRBJ1-6, with D possibly TRBD1 on 6 matching bases. The germline V gene has CDR1 SGDLS and CDR2 YYNGEE. The CDR3 length is 15 residues. V was pared by 3 bases and J by 8 bases, with 15 bases between. DNA of the CDR3: TGTGCCAGCAGCGGATGGGGGACAAGGGATTCACCCCTCCACTTT. Translating it yields CASSGWGTRDSPLHF.

The rearrangement joins TRBV18 to TRBJ2-5; 7 bases line up with TRBD2. V was clipped by 2 bases and J by 5 bases; unmatched bases: 11. This CDR3 has 16 residues. Germline V gene sequence: CDR1 KGHSH, CDR2 LQKENI. The CDR3 DNA follows: TGTGCCAGCTCACCATATCAACTCGGGGGAGGGGAGACCCAGTACTTC. Its translation is CASSPYQLGGGETQYF.

The chain employs TRBV6-5 and TRBJ2-1; D not resolved. The CDR3 consists of 12 residues. Germline V lookup: CDR1 MNHEY, CDR2 SVGAGI. The V and J ends lost 6 bases and 8 bases respectively, with 11 bases between them. CDR3: CASSSPLYEQFF. CDR3 coding DNA: TGTGCCAGCAGCTCTCCCCTCTATGAGCAGTTCTTC.

The chain recombines TRBV4-1 with TRBJ2-5, with TRBD1 identical over 8 bases. The CDR3 extends over 16 amino acids. J lost 3 bases, V lost 4 bases, and 10 bases had no gene match. Germline V CDR1 and CDR2: MGHRA, YSYEKL. The DNA for the CDR3 is TGCGCCAGCAGCCCAGATAGGGACAGGAGAAAAGAGACCCAGTACTTC. Protein product: CASSPDRDRRKETQYF.

The chain recombines TRBV11-3 with TRBJ1-1; 8 bases match TRBD1. Germline V gives CDR1 SGHNT, CDR2 YENEEA. Trimming cost V 4 bases and J 1 base; bases outside gene matches: 5. The CDR3 has 15 residues. As DNA, the CDR3 is TGTGCCAGCAGCTCTGGGGGGACAGGGAACACTGAAGCTTTCTTT. Translation gives CASSSGGTGNTEAFF.

The V and J genes are TRBV10-3 and TRBJ1-1; no reliable D call. V lost 2 bases to trimming and J lost 7 bases, with 11 bases between them. Germline V CDR1 and CDR2: ENHRY, SYGVKD. CDR3 size: 13 residues. CDR3 loop: CAISETAGREAFF. Here the CDR3 DNA reads TGTGCCATCAGTGAGACAGCGGGCCGTGAAGCTTTCTTT.

This clone occurred a few times. This sequence joins TRBV7-6 and TRBJ2-7; 7 nucleotides match TRBD1. Germline trimming cut 5 bases from V and 0 bases from J; bases unmatched to any gene: 7. Germline lookup yields CDR1 SGHVS and CDR2 FNYEAQ. This CDR3 region has 15 residues. DNA of the CDR3: TGTGCCAGCAGCCTGGAGACAGGGAGCTCCTACGAGCAGTACTTC. Amino acids: CASSLETGSSYEQYF.

V and J are TRBV4-3 and TRBJ1-2; the match to TRBD1 covers 9 bases. Germline V CDR1 and CDR2: LGHNA, YSLEER. This CDR3 comprises 13 residues. Trimming at V came to 2 bases and at J to 7 bases, leaving 2 bases not matched to a gene. CDR3 amino acids: CASSQSDRGGYTF. CDR3 sequence (DNA): TGCGCCAGCAGCCAATCGGACAGGGGTGGCTACACCTTC.

V is TRBV11-2 and J is TRBJ1-1; TRBD1 matches at 7 bases. With 1 base clipped from V and 3 bases from J, the junction kept 8 bases outside the gene matches. The CDR3 has 16 amino acids. Germline loops: CDR1 SGHAT, CDR2 FQNNGV. This chain's CDR3 is CASSLVYRGIDTEAFF. In DNA form, the CDR3 reads TGTGCCAGCAGCTTAGTATACAGGGGCATTGACACTGAAGCTTTCTTT.